This TCR beta chain originates from a study of Graves' ophthalmopathy and Graves' hyperthyroidism. With regard to this clonotype: One end of the junction is discordant with germline, which a read error may explain.

Investigators amplified TCR beta CDR3 regions from RNA transcripts. An initial RT-PCR round employing HTBI primers preceded a second-round multiplex PCR. Using its own MiXCR run on the multiplex PCR reads, TCRdb lists one record per CDR3 protein. This sample carries 740,000 or so distinct CDR3 sequences, roughly 41% of them seen once, and the ten largest clones take less than 55%. The germline gives CDR1 LNHDA, CDR2 SQIVND (reference sequence). The CDR3 sequence is 13 residues long. The sequencing sample was made of peripheral blood. The rearrangement uses TRBV19 and TRBJ1-6; a weak D match, TRBD1 (6 bases). This TCR derives from an adult man with Graves' ophthalmopathy. This chain's CDR3 is CASNIRPGGTTLF. As DNA, the CDR3 is TGTGCCAGTAATATACGACCCGGAGGGACAACGCTATTT.